This T cell receptor (beta chain) came from a study of blood T cell repertoires in COVID-19. This clone was observed a single time. As originally analysed: Reference gene primer amplification gave nucleated cell count estimates. Using immunoSEQ multiplex PCR, the repertoire was profiled, and TCRdb retains in-frame clones only, with some absent. V and J calls and clone size are as listed in that table; D and trimming were resolved from the DNA. Of around 110,000 clones listed, roughly 77% are singletons. Germline values: CDR1 SQVTM, CDR2 ANQGSEA. The CDR3 consists of 13 residues. V trimming: 1 base; J trimming: 4 bases; junction bases outside the gene matches: 3.

The sequence came from a man aged 55-75 years with active or convalescent COVID-19. The sample was peripheral blood. The chain recombines TRBV29-1 with TRBJ2-7, with 8 bases fitting TRBD1. This CDR3 reads CSVEGTGLYEQYF. CDR3 nucleotide sequence: TGCAGCGTTGAAGGGACAGGGTTGTACGAGCAGTACTTC.